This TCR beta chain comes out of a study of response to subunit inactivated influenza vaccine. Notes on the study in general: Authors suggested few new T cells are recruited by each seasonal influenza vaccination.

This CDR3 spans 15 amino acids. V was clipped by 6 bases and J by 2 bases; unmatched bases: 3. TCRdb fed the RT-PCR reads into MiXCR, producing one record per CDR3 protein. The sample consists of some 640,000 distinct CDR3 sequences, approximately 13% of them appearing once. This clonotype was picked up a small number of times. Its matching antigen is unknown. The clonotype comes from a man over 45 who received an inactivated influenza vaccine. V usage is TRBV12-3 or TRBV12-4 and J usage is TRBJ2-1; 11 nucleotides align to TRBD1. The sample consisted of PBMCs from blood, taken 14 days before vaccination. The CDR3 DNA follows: TGTGCCAGCAGAGTGGGACAGGGGGCCTACAATGAGCAGTTCTTC. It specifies CASRVGQGAYNEQFF.